Following are 16 T cell receptor beta chains from one sample sequenced in a study of T cell clonotyping in hematopoietic cell transplantation. Clones were sequenced by immunoSEQ multiplex PCR, and TCRdb holds only the in-frame ones, with some missing. The data show under 45,000 clones, approximately 89% seen once. Sequencing was carried out using peripheral blood mononuclear cells. The receptors were gathered from a woman between 35 and 50 years old in good health. Some clones in this sample may be carry-over from other donors' samples.

V usage is TRBV6-6 and J usage is TRBJ2-5; the D is unclear. V gave up 8 bases and J gave up 5 bases, with 9 bases separating them. This CDR3 has 11 amino acids. Germline V CDR1 and CDR2: MNHNY, SVGAGI (reference sequence). As DNA, the CDR3 is TGTGCCAGCGGTAAATGGGAGACCCAGTACTTC. This encodes CASGKWETQYF.

The CDR3 loop is CASSFHRGTEAFF. CDR3 DNA sequence: TGTGCCAGCAGCTTTCACAGGGGCACTGAAGCTTTCTTT. This chain uses TRBV11-2 with TRBJ1-1; 7 nucleotides align to TRBD1. Germline trimming cut 3 bases from V and 4 bases from J; bases unmatched to any gene: 2. Germline V lookup: CDR1 SGHAT, CDR2 FQNNGV. This CDR3 is built from 13 residues.

The chain couples TRBV28 to TRBJ2-7, with D perhaps matching TRBD2 (6 bases). The CDR3 sequence is 13 residues long. Germline V CDR1 and CDR2: MDHEN, SYDVKM. V shed 2 bases and J shed 5 bases, with 10 bases lying between them. The CDR3 protein is CASSLPGDHEQYF. As DNA, the CDR3 is TGTGCCAGCAGTTTACCGGGGGACCACGAGCAGTACTTC.

This clone was detected a few times. This chain joins TRBV30 and TRBJ2-1, with D unclear. The V gene lost 4 bases and the J gene lost 0 bases, with 7 bases spanning the gap. The CDR3 extends over 13 amino acids. Germline loops: CDR1 GTSNPN, CDR2 SVGIG (reference sequence). The CDR3 DNA sequence: TGTGCCTGGATCGGTGACTCCTACAATGAGCAGTTCTTC. It translates to CAWIGDSYNEQFF.

This rearrangement joins TRBV5-6 to TRBJ1-4; 10 positions match TRBD1. This CDR3 is 18 amino acids long. V shed 0 bases and J 2 bases; nucleotides not matched to a gene: 7. In germline, CDR1 is SGHDT, CDR2 YYEEEE. The DNA for the CDR3 is TGTGCCAGCAGCTTGGCCGGGGACAGGGGTTTGACTAATGAAAAACTGTTTTTT. Translation: CASSLAGDRGLTNEKLFF.

The chain has TRBV27 and TRBJ2-5, with TRBD2 as a possible D gene (6 bases). Trimming pared 2 bases from V and 1 base from J, leaving 17 bases between. The CDR3 runs 17 residues. In germline, CDR1 is MNHEY, CDR2 SMNVEV (reference sequence). As DNA, the CDR3 is TGTGCCAGCAGTTTAACCCCTTCTAGCGTTACCCAAGAGACCCAGTACTTC. The encoded protein is CASSLTPSSVTQETQYF.

This clone was observed a single time. V is TRBV5-4 and J is TRBJ2-7; D is uncertain. The germline gives CDR1 SGHNT, CDR2 YYREEE (reference sequence). The V end was cut by 0 bases, the J end by 7 bases, with 8 bases between. The CDR3 is made up of 12 amino acids. The CDR3 DNA is TGTGCCAGCAGCTTGGATTTCGGGGAGCAGTACTTC. It encodes CASSLDFGEQYF.

The chain carries TRBV6-6 and TRBJ2-7; maybe TRBD2 (6 bases). The V gene's germline CDR1 is MNHNY and CDR2 SVGAGI (reference sequence). V lost 8 bases and J lost 0, with 14 bases in between. CDR3 length: 14 amino acids. CDR3 sequence (DNA): TGTGCCAGCGTGACCGGGGGAAGCTCCTACGAGCAGTACTTC. Encoded protein: CASVTGGSSYEQYF.

This clone came up a few times. The rearrangement joins TRBV5-4 to TRBJ1-3; a possible D gene is TRBD1 (6 bases). V shed 1 base and J shed 4 bases, with 12 bases lying between them. The CDR3 covers 15 residues. CDR1 SGHNT and CDR2 YYREEE come from the germline V gene (reference sequence). The CDR3, as DNA: TGTGCCAGCAGCTTGCAGGGGCCGGGCGGAAACACCATATATTTT. Protein: CASSLQGPGGNTIYF.

The chain employs TRBV28 and TRBJ1-2, with a possible D match to TRBD1 (5 bases). The V gene's germline CDR1 is MDHEN and CDR2 SYDVKM. Deletions cut 1 base from V and 8 bases from J, with 14 bases between. CDR3 length: 14 amino acids. The CDR3 DNA is TGTGCCAGCAGTTTATTAGGTCAGGGTAGAGGCTACACCTTC. It is translated as CASSLLGQGRGYTF.

The chain is built from TRBV19 and TRBJ2-7, with 7 nucleotides matching TRBD2. The CDR3 extends over 12 amino acids. CDR1 is LNHDA and CDR2 is SQIVND in the germline V gene (reference sequence). With 6 bases clipped from V and 7 bases from J, the junction kept 6 bases outside the gene matches. CDR3 amino acids: CASSGTTREQYF. CDR3 coding DNA: TGTGCCAGTAGCGGGACTACGAGGGAGCAGTACTTC.

This clone has just one count. The chain uses TRBV7-6 and TRBJ1-2; 9 nucleotides line up with TRBD1. Per germline, CDR1 SGHVS and CDR2 FNYEAQ. The CDR3 length is 16 residues. V trimming: 6 bases; J trimming: 8 bases; junction bases outside the gene matches: 16. DNA for the CDR3: TGTGCCAGCAGTTACAGCCCGACAGGGGGAACTTTAGGCTACACCTTC. Encoded protein: CASSYSPTGGTLGYTF.

The genes are TRBV2 and TRBJ2-3; D unresolved. V gave up 4 bases and J gave up 0 bases, with 14 bases separating them. Germline V gives CDR1 SNHLY, CDR2 FYNNEI. The CDR3 length is 16 residues. The DNA of the CDR3 is TGTGCCAGCAGTGCTACTATCATAACTAGCACAGATACGCAGTATTTT. Encoded protein: CASSATIITSTDTQYF.

The chain couples TRBV5-1 to TRBJ1-5, with a possible D match to TRBD1 (6 bases). This CDR3 comprises 14 residues. Trimming cost V 2 bases and J 8 bases, with 14 bases left between them. The germline V gene has CDR1 SGHRS and CDR2 YFSETQ. CDR3 sequence (DNA): TGCGCCAGCAGCTTTACAGGGCCCCAGGAGCCCCAGCATTTT. Encoded protein: CASSFTGPQEPQHF.

This clone was seen more than once but under ten times. The chain employs TRBV4-2 and TRBJ1-2; TRBD1 might be the D (5 bases). Trimming removed 5 bases from V and 4 bases from J, with 11 bases in between. Germline values: CDR1 LGHNA, CDR2 YNFKEQ. CDR3 length: 13 residues. CDR3 DNA sequence: TGTGCCAGCAGCGGCCAGGGAGGCTATGGCTACACCTTC. It specifies CASSGQGGYGYTF.

The CDR3: CASSLGAETYGYTF. The CDR3, as DNA: TGCGCCAGCAGCTTGGGGGCGGAAACCTATGGCTACACCTTC. This chain links TRBV5-1 with TRBJ1-2; D is undetermined. The CDR3 length is 14 residues. V was trimmed by 0 bases and J by 4 bases, leaving 10 bases between them. The germline V gene has CDR1 SGHRS and CDR2 YFSETQ.